The 14 T cell receptor beta chains reported below all come from one sample, sequenced in a study. One entry per CDR3 protein, called by TCRdb with MiXCR from the 5' RACE reads. Among tens of thousands of distinct CDR3 sequences listed, 26% were seen once. Treg sorting used a CD4+CD25+CD127-/low gate. The sequenced material came from tumor-infiltrating Tregs sorted from the breast tumor. The receptors here all came from a female donor with breast cancer.

This clonotype has just a few counts. The V and J genes are TRBV6-1 and TRBJ1-1; 7 bases are a match to TRBD1. The CDR3 is 12 residues long. CDR1 and CDR2 from the germline V gene are MNHNS and SASEGT. V gave up 4 bases and J gave up 9 bases; unmatched junction bases: 5. The CDR3 nucleotides read TGTGCCAGCAGTGCAGACAGGGTTCAAGCTTTCTTT. Translation gives CASSADRVQAFF.

A few counts support this clonotype. The V gene is TRBV6-5, the J gene TRBJ1-1; D may be TRBD1 (5 bases). Germline CDR1 is MNHEY and CDR2 is SVGAGI. There are 12 residues in the CDR3. V was cut by 8 bases and J by 7 bases, with 14 bases left in between. The CDR3 DNA follows: TGTGCCAGCTTCCCTAGGGGAGGTGAAGCTTTCTTT. It codes for CASFPRGGEAFF.

This clonotype came up a few times. The chain joins TRBV19 to TRBJ1-5; D is ambiguous. V was pared by 4 bases and J by 1 base, with 5 bases between. The CDR3 contains 13 residues. In germline, CDR1 is LNHDA, CDR2 SQIVND (reference sequence). The CDR3 reads CASSTQSNQPQHF. CDR3 DNA sequence: TGTGCCAGTAGTACGCAGAGCAATCAGCCCCAGCATTTT.

The chain links TRBV2 to TRBJ2-3; possible D gene TRBD2, 6 bases. V was cut by 6 bases and J by 4 bases, with 17 bases left in between. Looked up from germline, CDR1 is SNHLY and CDR2 is FYNNEI. This CDR3 region has 15 residues. For the CDR3, the DNA is TGTGCCAGCAGCTGGGTTTACGGGAGCGCAGATACGCAGTATTTT. It is translated as CASSWVYGSADTQYF.

This clonotype was seen more than once but under ten times. The chain combines TRBV12-3 or TRBV12-4 with TRBJ2-2, with TRBD2 as a possible D gene (6 bases). CDR3 size: 13 residues. V was shortened by 7 bases and J by 7 bases, with 13 bases between the two germline ends. The CDR3 loop reads CASTLAVGGELFF. As DNA, the CDR3 is TGTGCCAGCACCTTAGCGGTCGGCGGGGAGCTGTTTTTT.

This clonotype was seen repeatedly, ten times or more. The V gene is TRBV12-3 or TRBV12-4, the J gene TRBJ1-1; 9 bases match TRBD1. The CDR3 has 14 residues. Unmatched junction bases numbered 6, after V lost 6 bases and J lost 4 bases. The CDR3 nucleotides are TGTGCCAGCAGGGTACTGACAGGGGGCACTGAAGCTTTCTTT. It translates to CASRVLTGGTEAFF.

The chain recombines TRBV5-5 with TRBJ2-3; D uncertain. The CDR3 runs 14 residues. The germline CDR1 and CDR2 sequences are SGHKS and YYEKEE (reference sequence). Trimming took 3 bases from V and 4 from J, leaving 12 bases between them. The CDR3 region is CASSSEWGADTQYF. DNA for the CDR3: TGTGCCAGCAGCTCCGAGTGGGGTGCAGATACGCAGTATTTT.

As regards this clonotype: A much larger clone lies a single base off, so this may be a read error. V is TRBV24-1 and J is TRBJ1-1; no clear D. Germline CDR1 reads KGHDR; CDR2 reads SFDVKD. The CDR3 runs 11 residues. The CDR3 reads CTTSDLQRAFF. Here the CDR3 DNA reads TGTACCACCAGTGATTTGCAGAGGGCTTTCTTT.

This clonotype was seen more than once but under ten times. V is TRBV5-6 and J is TRBJ1-2; the D gene is possibly TRBD1 (5 bases). The germline gives CDR1 SGHDT, CDR2 YYEEEE. The CDR3 length is 19 residues. Trimming took off 0 bases at V and 3 bases at J, with 24 bases between the two ends. The CDR3 protein is CASSLGRRRTTGFDYGYTF. The CDR3 coding sequence is TGTGCCAGCAGCTTGGGCCGACGCCGTACTACAGGTTTCGACTATGGCTACACCTTC.

J is TRBJ2-2 and V is TRBV7-8; 9 bases align to TRBD2. Germline V lookup: CDR1 SGHVS, CDR2 FQNEAQ. This CDR3 is built from 16 residues. V lost 1 base, J lost 6 bases, and 6 bases stayed unmatched. The CDR3 DNA is TGTGCCAGCAGCTTAGAAGGACTAGCGACGGCCGGGGAGCTGTTTTTT. Translation: CASSLEGLATAGELFF.

This clonotype was seen ten or more times. The chain combines TRBV7-2 with TRBJ2-5; no definite D call. The V gene's germline CDR1 is SGHTA and CDR2 FQGNSA. V lost 5 bases and J 1 base, leaving 17 bases between the germline ends. This CDR3 is 16 amino acids long. The DNA for the CDR3 is TGTGCCAGCAGCAAATCTCGTATTGCTTTCCAAGAGACCCAGTACTTC. Protein product: CASSKSRIAFQETQYF.

This clonotype showed up just a few times. V and J are TRBV28 and TRBJ2-7; TRBD1 matches 8 bases. The CDR3 runs 14 residues. V gave up 6 bases and J gave up 1 base; unmatched junction bases: 5. Germline V CDR1 and CDR2: MDHEN, SYDVKM. As DNA, the CDR3 is TGTGCCAGCAGGCGACAGGGGCTATCCTACGAGCAGTACTTC. Protein product: CASRRQGLSYEQYF.

V and J are TRBV19 and TRBJ2-5; tentatively, D is TRBD1 or TRBD2 (7 bases each). Deletions cut 9 bases from V and 4 bases from J, with 15 bases between. The CDR3 loop spans 13 amino acids. Germline CDR1 is LNHDA and CDR2 is SQIVND (reference sequence). CDR3 DNA: TGTGCCAGCACAGGGGAGGGTACAGAGACCCAGTACTTC. Its protein is CASTGEGTETQYF.

This clonotype was seen more than once but under ten times. The chain links TRBV4-1 to TRBJ2-7, with a weak D call TRBD2 (6 bases). Germline CDR1 MGHRA, CDR2 YSYEKL. Trimming cost V 3 bases and J 4 bases, with 25 bases left between them. The CDR3 extends over 18 amino acids. The CDR3 region is CASSHINPIGSGRYEQYF. The CDR3 coding sequence is TGCGCCAGCAGCCACATAAACCCCATAGGATCAGGGAGGTACGAGCAGTACTTC.